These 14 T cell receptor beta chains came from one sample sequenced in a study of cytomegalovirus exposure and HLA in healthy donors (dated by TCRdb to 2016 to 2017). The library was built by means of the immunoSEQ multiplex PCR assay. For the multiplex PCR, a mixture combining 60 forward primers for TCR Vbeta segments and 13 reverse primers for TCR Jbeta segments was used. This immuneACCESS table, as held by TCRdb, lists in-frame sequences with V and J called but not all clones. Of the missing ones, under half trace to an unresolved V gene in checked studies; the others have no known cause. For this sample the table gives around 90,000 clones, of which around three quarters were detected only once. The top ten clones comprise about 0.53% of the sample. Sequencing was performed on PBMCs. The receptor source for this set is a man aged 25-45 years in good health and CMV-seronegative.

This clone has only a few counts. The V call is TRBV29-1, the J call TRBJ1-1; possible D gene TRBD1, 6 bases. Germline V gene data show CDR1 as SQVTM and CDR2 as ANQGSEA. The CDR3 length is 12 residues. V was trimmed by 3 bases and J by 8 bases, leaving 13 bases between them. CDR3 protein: CSVDIVRGEAFF. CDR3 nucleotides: TGCAGCGTTGATATTGTGAGGGGGGAAGCTTTCTTT. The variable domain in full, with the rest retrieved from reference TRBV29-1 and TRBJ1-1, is SAVISQKPSRDICQRGTSLTIQCQVDSQVTMMFWYRQQPGQSLTLIATANQGSEATYESGFVIDKFPISRPNLTFSTLTVSNMSPEDSSIYLCSVDIVRGEAFFGQGTRLTVV.

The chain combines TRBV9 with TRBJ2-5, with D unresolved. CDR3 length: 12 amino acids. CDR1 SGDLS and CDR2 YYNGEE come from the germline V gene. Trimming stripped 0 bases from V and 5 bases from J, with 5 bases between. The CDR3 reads CASSVDRETQYF. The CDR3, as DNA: TGTGCCAGCAGCGTAGATCGTGAGACCCAGTACTTC.

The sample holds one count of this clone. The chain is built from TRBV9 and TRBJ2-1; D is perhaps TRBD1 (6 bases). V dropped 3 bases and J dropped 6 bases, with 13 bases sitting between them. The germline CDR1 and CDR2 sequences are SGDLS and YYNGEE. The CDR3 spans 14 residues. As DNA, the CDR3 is TGTGCCAGCAGCGAGGGGGTGGCCCGCAATGAGCAGTTCTTC. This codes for CASSEGVARNEQFF.

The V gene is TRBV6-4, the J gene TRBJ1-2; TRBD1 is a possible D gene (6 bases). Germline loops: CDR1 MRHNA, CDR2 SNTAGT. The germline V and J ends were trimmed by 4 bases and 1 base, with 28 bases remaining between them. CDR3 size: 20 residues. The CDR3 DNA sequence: TGTGCCAGCAGTGGAACCCCATGTGTTAGGATCCCGACAGGTAACTATGGCTACACCTTC. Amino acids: CASSGTPCVRIPTGNYGYTF.

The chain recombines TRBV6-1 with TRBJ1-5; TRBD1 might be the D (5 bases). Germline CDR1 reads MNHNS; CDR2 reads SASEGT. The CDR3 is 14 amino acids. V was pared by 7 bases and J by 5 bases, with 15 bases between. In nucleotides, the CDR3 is TGTGCCAGCACCTGGGGGAGGGGAGATCAGCCCCAGCATTTT. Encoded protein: CASTWGRGDQPQHF.

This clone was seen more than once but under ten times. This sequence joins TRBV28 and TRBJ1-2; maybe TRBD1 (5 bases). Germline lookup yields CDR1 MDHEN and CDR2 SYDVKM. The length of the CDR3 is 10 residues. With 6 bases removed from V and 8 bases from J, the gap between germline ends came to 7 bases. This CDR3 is CASSDRGYTF. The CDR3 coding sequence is TGTGCCAGCAGCGACAGAGGCTACACCTTC.

CDR3: CASRSPGGGDGYTF. Here the CDR3 DNA reads TGTGCCAGCAGATCCCCCGGGGGGGGAGATGGCTACACCTTC. V usage is TRBV28 and J usage is TRBJ1-2; TRBD1 might be the D (5 bases). Germline assignment: CDR1 MDHEN and CDR2 SYDVKM. The ends were cut back, 6 bases at V and 6 bases at J, with 17 bases in the middle. The CDR3 covers 14 residues.

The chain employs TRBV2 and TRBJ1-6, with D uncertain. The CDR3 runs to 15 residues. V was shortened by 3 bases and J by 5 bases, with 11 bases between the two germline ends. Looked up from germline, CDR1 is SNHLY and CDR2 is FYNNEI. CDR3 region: CASSEGDTNNSPLHF. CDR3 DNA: TGTGCCAGCAGTGAGGGCGACACAAATAATTCACCCCTCCACTTT.

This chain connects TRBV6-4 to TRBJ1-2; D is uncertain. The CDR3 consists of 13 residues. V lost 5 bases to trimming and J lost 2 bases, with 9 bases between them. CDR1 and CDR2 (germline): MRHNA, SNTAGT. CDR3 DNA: TGTGCCAGCAGTCCAACAGAGAACTATGGCTACACCTTC. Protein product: CASSPTENYGYTF.

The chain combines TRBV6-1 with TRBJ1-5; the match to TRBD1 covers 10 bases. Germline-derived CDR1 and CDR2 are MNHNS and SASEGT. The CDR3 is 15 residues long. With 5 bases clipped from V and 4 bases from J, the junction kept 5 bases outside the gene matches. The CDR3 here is CASSLGTGENQPQHF. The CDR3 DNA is TGTGCCAGCAGTTTGGGGACAGGGGAAAATCAGCCCCAGCATTTT.

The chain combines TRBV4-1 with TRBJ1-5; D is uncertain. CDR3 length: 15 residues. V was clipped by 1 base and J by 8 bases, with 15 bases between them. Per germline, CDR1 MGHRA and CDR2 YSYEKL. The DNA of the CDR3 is TGCGCCAGCAGCCAAGGGTGGGAGGGAGCGGAGCCCCAGCATTTT. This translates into CASSQGWEGAEPQHF.

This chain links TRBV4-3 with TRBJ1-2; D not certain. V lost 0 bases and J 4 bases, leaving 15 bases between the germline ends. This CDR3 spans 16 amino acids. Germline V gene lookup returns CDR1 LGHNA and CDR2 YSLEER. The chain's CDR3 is CASSQDTNKLTYGYTF. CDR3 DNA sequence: TGCGCCAGCAGCCAAGATACGAACAAGTTAACCTATGGCTACACCTTC.

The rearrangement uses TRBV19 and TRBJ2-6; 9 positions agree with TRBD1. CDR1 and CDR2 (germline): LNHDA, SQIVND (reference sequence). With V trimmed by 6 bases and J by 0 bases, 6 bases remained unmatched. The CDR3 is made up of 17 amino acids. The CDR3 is CASRSRQGGSGANVLTF. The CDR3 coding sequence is TGTGCCAGTAGAAGCCGACAGGGGGGCTCTGGGGCCAACGTCCTGACTTTC. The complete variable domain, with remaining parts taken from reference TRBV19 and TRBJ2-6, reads DGGITQSPKYLFRKEGQNVTLSCEQNLNHDAMYWYRQDPGQGLRLIYYSQIVNDFQKGDIAEGYSVSREKKESFPLTVTSAQKNPTAFYLCASRSRQGGSGANVLTFGAGSRLTVL.

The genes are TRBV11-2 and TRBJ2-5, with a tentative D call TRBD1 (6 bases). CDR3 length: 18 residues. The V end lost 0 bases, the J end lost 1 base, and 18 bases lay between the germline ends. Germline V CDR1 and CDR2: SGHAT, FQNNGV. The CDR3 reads CASSLDPSAGVFQETQYF. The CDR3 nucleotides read TGTGCCAGCAGCTTAGACCCCTCAGCAGGGGTGTTCCAAGAGACCCAGTACTTC.